The clone carrying this T cell receptor (beta chain) turned up a few times. Its matching antigen is unknown. This sample is drawn from a study of naive and memory T cell subsets. The V gene lost 0 bases and the J gene lost 4 bases, with 11 bases spanning the gap. The CDR3 extends over 15 amino acids. The germline gives CDR1 SGHAT, CDR2 FQNNGV. Study-level findings and limits: TCR abundance followed a power law differing between naive and memory subsets. No ground truth validated the naive and memory repertoire findings.

Effector memory cells were sorted as CD45RA-CD27-, EMRA cells as CD45RA+CD27-. Both TRBC1 and TRBC2 were covered by a beta constant-region primer of two equimolar oligonucleotides. The ligated cDNA underwent four PCR rounds using SP2 and nested alpha and beta constant-region primers. TCRdb passed the UMI-ligation and nested PCR reads through MiXCR, listing each CDR3 protein once. The sample has some 31,000 distinct CDR3 sequences; under 20% are singletons. The chain uses TRBV11-2 and TRBJ2-3; D is perhaps TRBD1 (6 bases). What was sequenced was effector memory CD4+ T cells from blood. The subset here: effector memory, CD45RA- CD27-. This TCR derives from a human donor in good health. CDR3 nucleotide sequence: TGTGCCAGCAGCTTAGAGGGGGCTGGCGCAGATACGCAGTATTTT. It encodes CASSLEGAGADTQYF.